Ten or more counts support the clone carrying this TCR beta chain. The antigen is not known. The CDR3 sequence is 14 residues long. The V end was cut by 8 bases, the J end by 0 bases, with 11 bases between. Germline V gene sequence: CDR1 LNHNV, CDR2 YYDKDF (reference sequence). Time point indicated: newly diagnosed GD, antithyroid drugs for less than 3 months. PBMC RNA served as the TCR library source. This sample was included in a study of regulatory T cells in long-lasting Graves disease. The TCR beta library used iRepertoire HTBI primers with Arm-PCR amplification of CDR3. From the multiplex PCR reads, TCRdb called clonotypes with MiXCR, one entry per CDR3 protein. The repertoire holds about 440,000 distinct CDR3 sequences, with under 15% as singletons. General observations from the study: Persistent disease was characterized by preferential usage of TRBV28, TRBJ1-2 and TRBJ2-5.

The same sample was also studied in work on T cells in Graves' hyperthyroidism and ophthalmopathy. That paper notes: A set of HTBI primers served as the primers for a first-round RT-PCR of the TCR CDR3. A model using 13 V-J features told ophthalmopathy apart from stable hyperthyroidism.

This material consisted of peripheral blood mononuclear cells (PBMCs), taken at new diagnosis, from a patient treated with antithyroid drugs. The V and J genes are TRBV15 and TRBJ2-1; D may be TRBD2 (6 bases). This sequence was found in a woman younger than 45 with Graves disease. In nucleotides, the CDR3 is TGTGCCACCCGCGGGGACGCCTCCTACAATGAGCAGTTCTTC. Translated, it gives CATRGDASYNEQFF. The full variable domain, its missing parts supplied by reference TRBV15 and TRBJ2-1, is DAMVIQNPRYQVTQFGKPVTLSCSQTLNHNVMYWYQQKSSQAPKLLFHYYDKDFNNEADTPDNFQSRRPNTSFCFLDIRSPGLGDTAMYLCATRGDASYNEQFFGPGTRLTVL.